Shown below are 13 T cell receptor beta chains from a single sample sequenced in a study of Graves' ophthalmopathy and Graves' hyperthyroidism. CDR3 regions of TCR beta were amplified from RNA transcripts. RT-PCR in the first round used HTBI primers; a second-round multiplex PCR followed. TCRdb fed the multiplex PCR reads into MiXCR, producing one record per CDR3 protein. Of 500,000 to 800,000 distinct CDR3 sequences listed, just over 40% were seen once; the top ten hold over 2.5%. The sequenced material came from peripheral blood. These receptors all stem from an adult man with Graves' ophthalmopathy.

This clonotype was seen many times. The rearrangement uses TRBV15 and TRBJ1-5; D is unresolved. V shed 3 bases and J shed 5 bases, with 11 bases lying between them. The length of the CDR3 is 14 residues. Germline V gives CDR1 LNHNV, CDR2 YYDKDF (reference sequence). DNA for the CDR3: TGTGCCACCAGCAGCCCTCTGGAGCATCAGCCCCAGCATTTT. The encoded protein is CATSSPLEHQPQHF.

CDR3 bases: TGCGCCAGCAGCTTAGCGGGACGGGGAAATGGCTACACCTTC. Translating gives CASSLAGRGNGYTF. The rearrangement links TRBV5-1 to TRBJ1-2; D is perhaps TRBD1 (5 bases). The CDR3 is made up of 14 amino acids. Germline V lookup: CDR1 SGHRS, CDR2 YFSETQ. V lost 2 bases to trimming and J lost 6 bases, with 14 bases between them.

This clonotype showed up just a few times. The chain is built from TRBV5-1 and TRBJ1-1, with 9 bases fitting TRBD1. V shed 2 bases, J shed 1 base, and the junction held 6 bases outside the gene matches. The CDR3 contains 16 residues. The germline CDR1 and CDR2 sequences are SGHRS and YFSETQ. The CDR3 spells CASSFYWTGENTEAFF. CDR3 nucleotide sequence: TGCGCCAGCAGCTTCTATTGGACAGGGGAGAACACTGAAGCTTTCTTT.

Comments on this clonotype: A much larger clone differs by one base, so this may be a read error. This chain joins TRBV4-3 and TRBJ2-5; D gene ambiguous. The CDR3 is 13 amino acids. The V end lost 4 bases, the J end lost 3 bases, and 9 bases lay between the germline ends. Germline lookup yields CDR1 LGHNA and CDR2 YSLEER. In DNA, the CDR3 is TGCGCCAGCAGCCGAAAAGAGGAAGAGACCCAGTACTTC. This sequence encodes CASSRKEEETQYF.

On this clonotype: The final CDR3 position lacks the conserved phenylalanine or tryptophan, pointing to a likely read error. No DNA is shown, since the ends of the CDR3 on it are uncertain; the CDR3 is the one TCRdb lists. The chain carries TRBV2 and TRBJ1-1. The CDR3 has 9 amino acids, counting both end residues. Germline V lookup: CDR1 SNHLY, CDR2 FYNNEI. The CDR3 region is CASMVREVY.

The chain combines TRBV12-3 or TRBV12-4 with TRBJ1-4, with a possible D match to TRBD1 (5 bases). This CDR3 has 16 residues. Trimming shortened V by 1 base and J by 10 bases, and 19 bases separated the two germline ends. This CDR3 is CASSLDSQGSRGKLFF. Written as DNA, the CDR3 is TGTGCCAGCAGTTTAGATTCTCAGGGCTCCCGAGGAAAACTGTTTTTT.

The CDR3 bases are TGCAGCTTCGGACAGGGCACAGATACGCAGTATTTT. It translates to CSFGQGTDTQYF. The chain has TRBV29-1 and TRBJ2-3; 7 bases are shared with TRBD1. With 8 bases clipped from V and 1 base from J, the junction kept 3 bases outside the gene matches. The germline CDR1 and CDR2 sequences are SQVTM and ANQGSEA. This CDR3 is 12 amino acids long.

This clonotype was counted a few times. The conserved closing phenylalanine or tryptophan is absent in this CDR3, likely reflecting a read error. The limits of the CDR3 on the DNA are not certain, so only TCRdb's listed CDR3 is given. This sequence joins TRBV2 and TRBJ2-6. CDR1 SNHLY and CDR2 FYNNEI come from the germline V gene. With termini counted, the CDR3 has 8 amino acids. The CDR3 loop reads CASSEGTS.

This clonotype was counted ten times or more. The chain carries TRBV12-3 or TRBV12-4 and TRBJ1-5; no reliable D call. Trimming pared 6 bases from V and 4 bases from J, leaving 10 bases between. CDR3 length equals 13 residues. CDR3 nucleotides: TGTGCCAGCAGCAACGACGGTAATCAGCCCCAGCATTTT. Translated, it gives CASSNDGNQPQHF.

The chain couples TRBV29-1 to TRBJ2-3, with D possibly TRBD1 on 5 matching bases. The V gene lost 0 bases and the J gene lost 3 bases, with 10 bases spanning the gap. The CDR3 consists of 14 residues. Germline CDR1 reads SQVTM; CDR2 reads ANQGSEA. CDR3: CSVEEGAPTDTQYF. The CDR3, as DNA: TGCAGCGTTGAAGAAGGGGCACCAACAGATACGCAGTATTTT.

This clonotype occurred many times. The chain uses TRBV29-1 and TRBJ1-1; D may be TRBD1 (6 bases). With 5 bases removed from V and 0 bases from J, the gap between germline ends came to 16 bases. The CDR3 has 15 amino acids. Germline-derived CDR1 and CDR2 are SQVTM and ANQGSEA. The CDR3 here is CSVSGAVWMNTEAFF. The CDR3 DNA reads as TGCAGCGTTTCAGGGGCCGTGTGGATGAACACTGAAGCTTTCTTT. The full variable domain, with the rest looked up from reference TRBV29-1 and TRBJ1-1, is SAVISQKPSRDICQRGTSLTIQCQVDSQVTMMFWYRQQPGQSLTLIATANQGSEATYESGFVIDKFPISRPNLTFSTLTVSNMSPEDSSIYLCSVSGAVWMNTEAFFGQGTRLTVV.

The chain recombines TRBV2 with TRBJ2-2; D not resolved. With 6 bases removed from V and 2 bases from J, the gap between germline ends came to 10 bases. This CDR3 spans 14 amino acids. CDR1 and CDR2 (germline): SNHLY, FYNNEI. In DNA form, the CDR3 reads TGTGCCAGCAGCGGAATTATAAACACCGGGGAGCTGTTTTTT. Translation: CASSGIINTGELFF.

Comment on this clonotype: The final CDR3 position lacks the conserved phenylalanine or tryptophan, pointing to a likely read error. The chain joins TRBV10-2 to TRBJ1-1; 9 bases align to TRBD1. The CDR3 has 15 residues. Germline CDR1 and CDR2: WSHSY and SAAADI. J lost 11 bases, V lost 6 bases, and 16 bases had no gene match. The CDR3 region has the DNA TGCGCCAGCAGGGCCTCCGGGACAGGGAGGGGAAGGGCTTTCCTT. Amino acids: CASRASGTGRGRAFL.